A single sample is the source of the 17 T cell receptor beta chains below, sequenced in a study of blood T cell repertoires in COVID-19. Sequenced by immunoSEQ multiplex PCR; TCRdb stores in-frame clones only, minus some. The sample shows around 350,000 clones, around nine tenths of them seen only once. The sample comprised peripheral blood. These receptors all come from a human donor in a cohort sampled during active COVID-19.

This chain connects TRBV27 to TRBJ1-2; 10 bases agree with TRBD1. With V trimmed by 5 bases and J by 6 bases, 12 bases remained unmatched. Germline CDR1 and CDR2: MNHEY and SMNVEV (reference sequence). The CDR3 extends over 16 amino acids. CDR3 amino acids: CASSPALLTGGDGYTF. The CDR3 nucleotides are TGTGCCAGCAGTCCCGCCTTACTGACAGGGGGCGATGGCTACACCTTC.

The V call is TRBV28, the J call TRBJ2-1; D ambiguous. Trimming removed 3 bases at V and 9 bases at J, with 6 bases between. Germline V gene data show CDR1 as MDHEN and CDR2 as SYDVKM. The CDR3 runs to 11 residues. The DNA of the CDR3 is TGTGCCAGCAGTTTTCGTAGTGAGCAGTTCTTC. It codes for CASSFRSEQFF.

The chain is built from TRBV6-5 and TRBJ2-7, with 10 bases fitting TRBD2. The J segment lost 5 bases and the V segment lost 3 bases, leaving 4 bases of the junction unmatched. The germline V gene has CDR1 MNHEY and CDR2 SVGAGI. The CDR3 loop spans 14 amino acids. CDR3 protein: CASSYLAGVDEQYF. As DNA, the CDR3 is TGTGCCAGCAGTTATCTAGCGGGAGTCGACGAGCAGTACTTC.

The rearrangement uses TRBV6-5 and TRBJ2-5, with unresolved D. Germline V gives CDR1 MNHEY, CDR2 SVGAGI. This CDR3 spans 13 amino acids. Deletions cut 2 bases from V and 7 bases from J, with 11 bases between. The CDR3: CASSYGIPGTQYF. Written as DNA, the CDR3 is TGTGCCAGCAGTTACGGCATTCCAGGGACCCAGTACTTC.

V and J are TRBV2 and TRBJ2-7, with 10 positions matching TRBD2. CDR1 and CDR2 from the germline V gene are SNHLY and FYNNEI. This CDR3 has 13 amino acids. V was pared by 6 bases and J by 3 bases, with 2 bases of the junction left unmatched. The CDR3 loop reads CASRASGSYEQYF. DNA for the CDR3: TGTGCCAGCAGGGCTAGCGGGAGCTACGAGCAGTACTTC.

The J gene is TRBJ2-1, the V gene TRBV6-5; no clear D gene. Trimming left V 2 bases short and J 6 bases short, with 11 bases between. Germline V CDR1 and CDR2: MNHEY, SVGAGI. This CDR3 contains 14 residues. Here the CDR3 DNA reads TGTGCCAGCAGTTACACGGGTGATCGCAATGAGCAGTTCTTC. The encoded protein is CASSYTGDRNEQFF.

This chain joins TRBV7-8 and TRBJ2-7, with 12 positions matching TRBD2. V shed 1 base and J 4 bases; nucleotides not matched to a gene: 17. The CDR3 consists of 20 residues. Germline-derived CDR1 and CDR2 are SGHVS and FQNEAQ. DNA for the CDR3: TGTGCCAGCAGCTTAGGAAGGTGGGGGCTAGCGGGAGGGCCGGTGTACGAGCAGTACTTC. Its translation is CASSLGRWGLAGGPVYEQYF.

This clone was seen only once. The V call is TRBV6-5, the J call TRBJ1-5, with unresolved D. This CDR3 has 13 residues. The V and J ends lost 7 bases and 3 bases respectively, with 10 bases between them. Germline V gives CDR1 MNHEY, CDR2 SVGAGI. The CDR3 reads CASTRSPNQPQHF. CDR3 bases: TGTGCCAGCACCCGTAGCCCCAATCAGCCCCAGCATTTT.

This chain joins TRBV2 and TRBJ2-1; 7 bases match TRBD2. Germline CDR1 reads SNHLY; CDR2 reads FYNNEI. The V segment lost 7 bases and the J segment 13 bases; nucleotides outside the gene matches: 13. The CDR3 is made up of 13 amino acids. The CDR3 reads CASNRPGTTHQFF. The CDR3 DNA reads TGTGCCAGCAACCGTCCCGGGACTACTCATCAGTTCTTC.

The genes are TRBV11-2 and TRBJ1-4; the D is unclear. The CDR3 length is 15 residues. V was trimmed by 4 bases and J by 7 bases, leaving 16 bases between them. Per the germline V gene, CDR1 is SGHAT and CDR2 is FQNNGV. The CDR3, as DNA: TGTGCCAGCAGCTCGGACTTGTCTTGGGCTGAAAAACTGTTTTTT. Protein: CASSSDLSWAEKLFF.

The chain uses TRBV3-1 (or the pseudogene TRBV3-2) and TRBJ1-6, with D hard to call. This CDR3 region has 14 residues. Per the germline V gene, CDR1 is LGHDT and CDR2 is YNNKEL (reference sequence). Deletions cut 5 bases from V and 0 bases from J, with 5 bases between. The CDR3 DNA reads TGTGCCAGCAGCGCGAGCTCCTATAATTCACCCCTCCACTTT. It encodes CASSASSYNSPLHF.

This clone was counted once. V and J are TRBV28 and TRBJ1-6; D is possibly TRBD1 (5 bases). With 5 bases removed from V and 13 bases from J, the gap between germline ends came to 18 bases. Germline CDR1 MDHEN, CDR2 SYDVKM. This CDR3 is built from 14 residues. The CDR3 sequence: CASSQDTRFSPLHF. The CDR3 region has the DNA TGTGCCAGCAGTCAGGACACCCGGTTTTCGCCCCTCCACTTT. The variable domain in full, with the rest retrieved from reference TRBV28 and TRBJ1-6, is DVKVTQSSRYLVKRTGEKVFLECVQDMDHENMFWYRQDPGLGLRLIYFSYDVKMKEKGDIPEGYSVSREKKERFSLILESASTNQTSMYLCASSQDTRFSPLHFGNGTRLTVT.

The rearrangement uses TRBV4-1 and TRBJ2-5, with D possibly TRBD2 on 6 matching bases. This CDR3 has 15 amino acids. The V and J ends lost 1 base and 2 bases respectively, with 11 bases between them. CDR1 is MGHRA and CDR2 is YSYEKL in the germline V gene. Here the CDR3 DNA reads TGCGCCAGCAGCCAAGTGTGGAGGGCACAAGAGACCCAGTACTTC. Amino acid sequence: CASSQVWRAQETQYF.

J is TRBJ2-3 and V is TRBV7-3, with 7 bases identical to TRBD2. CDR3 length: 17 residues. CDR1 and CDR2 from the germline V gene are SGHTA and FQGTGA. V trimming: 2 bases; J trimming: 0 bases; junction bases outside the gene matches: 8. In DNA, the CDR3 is TGTGCCAGCAGCTTAGATATAGCGGGCACTAGCACAGATACGCAGTATTTT. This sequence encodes CASSLDIAGTSTDTQYF.

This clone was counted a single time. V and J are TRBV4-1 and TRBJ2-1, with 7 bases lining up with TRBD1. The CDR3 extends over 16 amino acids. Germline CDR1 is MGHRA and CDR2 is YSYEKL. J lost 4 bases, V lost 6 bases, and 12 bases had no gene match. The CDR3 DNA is TGCGCCAGCAGAGGACAGGACCTAAGGAAGTACAATGAGCAGTTCTTC. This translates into CASRGQDLRKYNEQFF.

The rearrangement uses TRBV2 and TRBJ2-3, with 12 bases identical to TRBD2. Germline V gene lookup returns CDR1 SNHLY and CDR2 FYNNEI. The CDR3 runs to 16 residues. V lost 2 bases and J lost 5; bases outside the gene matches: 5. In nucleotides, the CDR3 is TGTGCCAGCAGTGAACGCCTAGCGGGAGGGGGAGATACGCAGTATTTT. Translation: CASSERLAGGGDTQYF.

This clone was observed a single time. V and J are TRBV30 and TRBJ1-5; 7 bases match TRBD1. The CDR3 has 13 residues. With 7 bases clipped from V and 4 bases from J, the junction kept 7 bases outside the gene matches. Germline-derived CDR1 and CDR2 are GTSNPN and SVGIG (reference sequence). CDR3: CASAAGGNQPQHF. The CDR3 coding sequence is TGTGCCTCCGCGGCAGGGGGGAATCAGCCCCAGCATTTT.